The following is a TCR beta chain sequence with its context. This CDR3 region has 16 residues. CDR1 LNHDA and CDR2 SQIVND come from the germline V gene (reference sequence). With 7 bases removed from V and 4 bases from J, the gap between germline ends came to 19 bases. These data originate in a study of blood T cell repertoires in COVID-19. The overall study: T cells, B-cell-depleted T cells, or PBMCs provided the cDNA or gDNA that served as material.

TCRdb's table, derived via immunoSEQ multiplex PCR, lists solely in-frame clones and lacks some. The top ten hold around 13% of the sample, which has tens of thousands of clones, more than 60% seen once. V gene TRBV19 combines with J gene TRBJ2-2, with a possible D match to TRBD1 (5 bases). This TCR was sampled from a woman between 70 and 85 years old with acute or convalescent COVID-19. The specimen sequenced was peripheral blood. CDR3 in DNA: TGTGCCAGTACACCCCTCATAGGGGTGGTCACCGGGGAGCTGTTTTTT. Translated, it gives CASTPLIGVVTGELFF.